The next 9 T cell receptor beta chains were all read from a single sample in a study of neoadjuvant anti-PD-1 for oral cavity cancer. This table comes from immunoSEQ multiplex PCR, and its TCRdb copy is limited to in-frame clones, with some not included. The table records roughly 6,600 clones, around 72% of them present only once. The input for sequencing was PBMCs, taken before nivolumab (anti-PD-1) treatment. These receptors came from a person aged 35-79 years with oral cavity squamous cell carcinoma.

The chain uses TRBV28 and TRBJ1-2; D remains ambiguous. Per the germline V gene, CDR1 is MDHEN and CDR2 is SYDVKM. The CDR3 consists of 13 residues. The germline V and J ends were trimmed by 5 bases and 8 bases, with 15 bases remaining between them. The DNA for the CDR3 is TGTGCCAGCAGTATCCGGGATTTCGAGGGCTACACCTTC. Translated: CASSIRDFEGYTF.

The CDR3 nucleotides are TGCGCCAGCAGCCAAGATGGAGGGGGCGACCTCGCAGAGACCCAGTACTTC. Encoded protein: CASSQDGGGDLAETQYF. The chain links TRBV4-3 to TRBJ2-5; possibly TRBD1 for D (7 bases). Germline CDR1 is LGHNA and CDR2 is YSLEER. V was trimmed by 0 bases and J by 4 bases, leaving 18 bases between them. This CDR3 comprises 17 residues.

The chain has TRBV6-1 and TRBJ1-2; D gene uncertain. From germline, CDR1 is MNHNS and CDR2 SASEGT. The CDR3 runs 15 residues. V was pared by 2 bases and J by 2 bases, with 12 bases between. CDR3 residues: CASSERELLNYGYTF. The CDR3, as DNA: TGTGCCAGCAGTGAACGGGAGCTATTAAACTATGGCTACACCTTC.

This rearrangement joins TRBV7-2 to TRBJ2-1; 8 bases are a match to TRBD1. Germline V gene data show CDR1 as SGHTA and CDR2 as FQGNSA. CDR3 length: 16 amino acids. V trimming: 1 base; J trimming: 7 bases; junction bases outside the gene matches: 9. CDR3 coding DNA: TGTGCCAGCAGCTTAGGAAGTCAGGGGGCGCATAATGAGCAGTTCTTC. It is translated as CASSLGSQGAHNEQFF.

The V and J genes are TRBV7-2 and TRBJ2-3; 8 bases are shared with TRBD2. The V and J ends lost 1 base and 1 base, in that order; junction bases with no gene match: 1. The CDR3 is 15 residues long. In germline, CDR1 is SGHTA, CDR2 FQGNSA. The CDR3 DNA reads TGTGCCAGCAGCTTAGTCGGGGGGGGCACAGATACGCAGTATTTT. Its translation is CASSLVGGGTDTQYF.

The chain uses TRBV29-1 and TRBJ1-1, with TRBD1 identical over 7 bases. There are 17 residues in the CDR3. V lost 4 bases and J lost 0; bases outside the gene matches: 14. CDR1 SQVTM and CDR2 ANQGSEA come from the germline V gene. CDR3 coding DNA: TGCAGCGTTGGAGGTTGGGACAGAACACGATTGAACACTGAAGCTTTCTTT. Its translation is CSVGGWDRTRLNTEAFF. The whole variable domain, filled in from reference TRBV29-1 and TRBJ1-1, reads SAVISQKPSRDICQRGTSLTIQCQVDSQVTMMFWYRQQPGQSLTLIATANQGSEATYESGFVIDKFPISRPNLTFSTLTVSNMSPEDSSIYLCSVGGWDRTRLNTEAFFGQGTRLTVV.

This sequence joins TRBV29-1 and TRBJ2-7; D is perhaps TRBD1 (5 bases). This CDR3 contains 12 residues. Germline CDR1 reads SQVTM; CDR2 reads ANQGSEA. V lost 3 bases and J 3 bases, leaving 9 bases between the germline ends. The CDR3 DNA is TGCAGCGTTGAGGGGCAGGGCTACGAGCAGTACTTC. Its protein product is CSVEGQGYEQYF.

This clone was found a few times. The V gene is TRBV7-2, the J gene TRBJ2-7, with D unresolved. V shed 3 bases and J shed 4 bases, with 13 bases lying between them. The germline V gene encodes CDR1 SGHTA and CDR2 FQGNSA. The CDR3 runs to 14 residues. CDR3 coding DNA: TGTGCCAGCAGCTTTGATACTCTACAATACGAGCAGTACTTC. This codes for CASSFDTLQYEQYF.

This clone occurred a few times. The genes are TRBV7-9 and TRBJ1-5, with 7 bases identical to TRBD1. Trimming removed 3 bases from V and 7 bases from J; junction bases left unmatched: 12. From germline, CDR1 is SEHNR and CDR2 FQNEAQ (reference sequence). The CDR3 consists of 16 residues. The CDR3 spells CASSFRQGPQEQPQHF. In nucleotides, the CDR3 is TGTGCCAGCAGCTTCCGACAGGGCCCGCAAGAACAGCCCCAGCATTTT.